Listed below are T cell receptor beta chains from one sample, sequenced in a study of regulatory dendritic cells for organ transplantation. These receptors' targets are unknown. Clones were read by immunoSEQ multiplex PCR, and TCRdb kept only the in-frame ones, dropping some. The table has roughly 9,300 clones, 80% seen once. Sequenced: memory CD4+ T cells from blood cultured with dendritic cells. The receptors shown here come from a human donor in good health. Each CDR3 is given with its conserved first and last residue. D genes are given only for firm matches. A clone size is listed for some rows: how often the clone was seen (once, few, many), or a class if it is expanded.

clone size	V gene	J gene	D gene	CDR3 protein	CDR3 DNA
.	TRBV30	TRBJ1-5	TRBD1	CAWSVPGQGWEQPQHF	TGTGCCTGGAGTGTCCCAGGACAGGGCTGGGAACAGCCCCAGCATTTT
.	TRBV5-4	TRBJ1-3	.	CASSSGGEASGNTIYF	TGTGCCAGCAGCTCCGGGGGTGAAGCCTCTGGAAACACCATATATTTT
.	TRBV10-2	TRBJ1-2	TRBD1	CASTGQGAPLYGYTF	TGCGCCAGTACGGGACAGGGTGCCCCGCTATATGGCTACACCTTC
.	TRBV11-2	TRBJ2-3	.	CASRTGDTQYF	TGTGCCAGCAGAACTGGAGATACGCAGTATTTT
.	TRBV6-1	TRBJ2-1	TRBD2	CASSELAGGYNEQFF	TGTGCCAGCAGTGAATTAGCGGGAGGGTACAATGAGCAGTTCTTC
.	TRBV5-6	TRBJ1-5	.	CASSPGRDQPQHF	TGTGCCAGCAGCCCCGGCAGGGATCAGCCCCAGCATTTT
.	TRBV25-1	TRBJ1-1	.	CASSEYHIGGLNTEAFF	TGTGCCAGCAGTGAATATCACATAGGGGGATTGAACACTGAAGCTTTCTTT
.	TRBV4-2	TRBJ2-4	.	CASSQDFSLAALAKNIQYF	TGTGCCAGCAGCCAAGATTTTTCTTTAGCGGCCCTAGCCAAAAACATTCAGTACTTC
.	TRBV6-4	TRBJ2-3	TRBD2	CASSDASGASTDTQYF	TGTGCCAGCAGTGACGCTAGCGGGGCTAGCACAGATACGCAGTATTTT
few	TRBV27	TRBJ1-2	TRBD1	CASSTRQGVYGYTF	TGTGCCAGCAGTACCCGACAGGGAGTCTATGGCTACACCTTC
.	TRBV12-5	TRBJ2-3	TRBD2	CASGFGTSGIIDTQYF	TGTGCTAGTGGTTTTGGGACTAGCGGGATAATAGATACGCAGTATTTT
.	TRBV7-9	TRBJ2-7	TRBD1	CASSLGQGGQEQYF	TGTGCCAGCAGCTTAGGACAGGGGGGGCAAGAGCAGTACTTC
.	TRBV6-1	TRBJ1-2	.	CASSEAARGYGYTF	TGTGCCAGCAGTGAAGCAGCCAGGGGATATGGCTACACCTTC
.	TRBV6-5	TRBJ1-1	TRBD1	CASRRTGYTEAFF	TGTGCCAGCAGACGGACAGGGTACACTGAAGCTTTCTTT
.	TRBV6-5	TRBJ2-7	.	CASSYSSRFYEQYF	TGTGCCAGCAGTTACTCTTCCCGGTTCTACGAGCAGTACTTC
.	TRBV2	TRBJ1-6	.	CASDLAESSYNSPLHF	TGTGCCAGCGATTTGGCGGAAAGCTCCTATAATTCACCCCTCCACTTT
few	TRBV2	TRBJ1-2	.	CARGGSGPQSYGYTF	TGTGCCAGAGGTGGGTCGGGACCCCAGTCCTATGGCTACACCTTC
.	TRBV4-3	TRBJ2-2	.	CASSQEAQGIRRRGELFF	TGCGCCAGCAGCCAAGAGGCCCAGGGAATTCGTAGAAGGGGGGAGCTGTTTTTT
.	TRBV6-1	TRBJ2-5	TRBD2	CASSELAGDQETQYF	TGTGCCAGCAGTGAACTAGCGGGGGACCAAGAGACCCAGTACTTC
.	TRBV12-5	TRBJ2-1	.	CASGLDINEQFF	TGTGCTAGTGGTTTGGATATTAATGAGCAGTTCTTC
.	TRBV27	TRBJ1-2	TRBD1	CASSLSRGGGYGYTF	TGTGCCAGCAGTTTATCGAGAGGGGGCGGGTATGGCTACACCTTC
.	TRBV30	TRBJ2-3	.	CAWSVRRADTQYF	TGTGCCTGGAGTGTACGCCGGGCAGATACGCAGTATTTT
.	TRBV19	TRBJ2-1	TRBD2	CASSLTSGRTSYNEQFF	TGTGCCAGTAGTCTAACTAGCGGGAGGACCTCATACAATGAGCAGTTCTTC
.	TRBV4-2	TRBJ1-5	.	CASSQDGGSNQPQHF	TGTGCCAGCAGCCAAGATGGAGGAAGCAATCAGCCCCAGCATTTT
.	TRBV6-5	TRBJ2-2	TRBD1	CASRGTGLAGELFF	TGTGCCAGCAGGGGGACAGGGTTGGCCGGGGAGCTGTTTTTT
.	TRBV7-9	TRBJ1-1	.	CASSLQGSMNTEAFF	TGTGCCAGCAGCTTACAGGGGTCCATGAACACTGAAGCTTTCTTT
.	TRBV29-1	TRBJ1-2	TRBD1	CSVALTGGGYGYTF	TGCAGCGTTGCTCTGACAGGGGGAGGCTATGGCTACACCTTC
.	TRBV6-1	TRBJ2-6	TRBD2	CASSRTRSGANVLTF	TGTGCCAGCAGTAGGACTAGATCCGGGGCCAACGTCCTGACTTTC
.	TRBV10-3	TRBJ2-1	TRBD2	CAITKAGSGSNEQFF	TGTGCCATCACAAAGGCGGGTAGCGGGAGTAATGAGCAGTTCTTC
.	TRBV5-8	TRBJ2-1	.	CASSWKGFSYNEQFF	TGTGCCAGCAGCTGGAAGGGGTTTTCCTACAATGAGCAGTTCTTC
few	TRBV10-3	TRBJ1-1	.	CAISGRGGMNTEAFF	TGTGCCATCAGTGGCAGGGGAGGGATGAACACTGAAGCTTTCTTT
.	TRBV7-2	TRBJ2-7	.	CASSLGAGPGPYEQYF	TGTGCCAGCAGCTTAGGGGCGGGGCCAGGGCCCTACGAGCAGTACTTC
.	TRBV16	TRBJ2-7	.	CASSQWIGYEQYF	TGTGCCAGCAGCCAATGGATCGGCTACGAGCAGTACTTC
.	TRBV5-5	TRBJ2-3	.	CASSLAGQTDTQYF	TGTGCCAGCAGCTTGGCTGGGCAGACAGATACGCAGTATTTT
.	TRBV27	TRBJ2-6	.	CASSLGDEAVSGANVLTF	TGTGCCAGCAGTTTGGGGGATGAGGCGGTCTCTGGGGCCAACGTCCTGACTTTC
.	TRBV5-6	TRBJ2-5	TRBD2	CASSPKKGLAGQETQYF	TGTGCCAGCAGCCCCAAAAAGGGGCTAGCGGGGCAGGAGACCCAGTACTTC
.	TRBV7-2	TRBJ1-5	.	CASSLRGNQPQHF	TGTGCCAGCAGCCTAAGGGGGAATCAGCCCCAGCATTTT
.	TRBV6-5	TRBJ1-1	.	CASSYPSGFGSTEAFF	TGTGCCAGCAGTTACCCTTCAGGGTTTGGGAGCACTGAAGCTTTCTTT
.	TRBV28	TRBJ2-3	.	CASSLVGAPDTQYF	TGTGCCAGCAGTTTAGTAGGGGCGCCAGATACGCAGTATTTT
.	TRBV4-1	TRBJ2-7	TRBD2	CASSHPNGKTSSYEQYF	TGCGCCAGCAGCCATCCAAACGGGAAGACTAGCAGCTACGAGCAGTACTTC
.	TRBV29-1	TRBJ2-1	.	CSVVGITNEQFF	TGCAGCGTTGTTGGCATAACCAATGAGCAGTTCTTC
once	TRBV4-1	TRBJ2-6	.	CASRSTPGANVLTF	TGCGCCAGCAGATCTACGCCTGGGGCCAACGTCCTGACTTTC
once	TRBV4-2	TRBJ2-7	TRBD2	CASSQELAGGDEQYF	TGTGCCAGCAGCCAAGAACTAGCGGGGGGCGACGAGCAGTACTTC
.	TRBV6-6	TRBJ2-7	.	CASSYSPLEKQYF	TGTGCCAGCAGTTACTCGCCACTAGAAAAGCAGTACTTC
once	TRBV7-2	TRBJ2-3	TRBD2	CASSHPWAGEGTDTQYF	TGTGCCAGCAGCCATCCCTGGGCGGGAGAGGGCACAGATACGCAGTATTTT
few	TRBV4-3	TRBJ2-6	.	CASSQEWGTGANVLTF	TGCGCCAGCAGCCAAGAATGGGGGACAGGGGCCAACGTCCTGACTTTC
.	TRBV4-3	TRBJ2-7	TRBD1	CASSQSVKGGQGARDEQYF	TGCGCCAGCAGCCAATCCGTAAAGGGGGGACAGGGGGCTCGCGACGAGCAGTACTTC
.	TRBV10-2	TRBJ2-3	.	CASRSDTQYF	TGCGCCAGCAGATCGGATACGCAGTATTTT
.	TRBV29-1	TRBJ1-5	.	CSVGPSGVQKNQPQHF	TGCAGCGTTGGCCCGAGCGGGGTCCAAAAGAATCAGCCCCAGCATTTT
.	TRBV11-3	TRBJ2-5	.	CASSLGTSTGGEETQYF	TGTGCCAGCAGCTTAGGCACTAGTACTGGCGGGGAAGAGACCCAGTACTTC
.	TRBV30	TRBJ2-1	.	CAWSGREYNEQFF	TGTGCCTGGAGTGGACGGGAGTACAATGAGCAGTTCTTC
few	TRBV14	TRBJ2-1	.	CASGNNEQFF	TGTGCCAGCGGAAACAATGAGCAGTTCTTC
.	TRBV11-2	TRBJ2-7	.	CASRPLIGNEQYF	TGTGCCAGCCGGCCCCTCATAGGCAACGAGCAGTACTTC
.	TRBV9	TRBJ2-1	TRBD1	CASSVSGTGSVNEQFF	TGTGCCAGCAGCGTATCCGGGACAGGGTCTGTGAATGAGCAGTTCTTC
.	TRBV28	TRBJ2-2	.	CASFSMGEWTGELFF	TGTGCCAGCTTCTCGATGGGGGAGTGGACCGGGGAGCTGTTTTTT